The sequence of this TCR beta chain was determined in a study of Graves' ophthalmopathy and Graves' hyperthyroidism. Study overall: Peripheral blood was obtained at first diagnosis, ahead of any treatment.

Pregnant or lactating patients and those with other autoimmune diseases or uncontrolled infections were excluded. Germline V gives CDR1 SNHLY, CDR2 FYNNEI. Trimming left V 7 bases short and J 1 base short, with 14 bases between. The CDR3 spans 15 residues. This clonotype was detected ten times or more. RNA transcripts yielded amplified TCR beta CDR3 regions. HTBI primers were employed in first-round RT-PCR, then a second-round multiplex PCR followed. TCRdb reprocessed the multiplex PCR reads with MiXCR, giving one entry per CDR3 protein. The sample has nearly 400,000 distinct CDR3 sequences, roughly 18% seen once; the top ten hold roughly 1.5%.

Input material: peripheral blood. This receptor was taken from a woman between 18 and 30 years old with Graves' ophthalmopathy. The chain couples TRBV2 to TRBJ1-5, with D tentatively TRBD1 (6 bases). The CDR3 DNA follows: TGTGCCAGCAAAGTACAGGGAGGAAGCAATCAGCCCCAGCATTTT. Amino acids: CASKVQGGSNQPQHF.